The subject of this entry is one TCR beta chain. In its sample, this clonotype was seen many times. What this receptor recognizes is not known. Base qualities are not at hand, and no much larger clone is one base apart. Explained via the paper, the treatment or condition label denotes: allogeneic hematopoietic cell transplantation with graft depleted of TCRalphabeta T cells and CD19 B cells. TCRalphabeta/CD19-depleted allogeneic hematopoietic cell grafts were given to the transplant recipients, all of whom were children. The data were obtained in a study of T-cell reconstitution after alpha-beta-depleted transplantation in children (dated by TCRdb to about 2016). General notes on the study: T-cell immune reconstitution after TCRalphabeta/CD19-depleted allogeneic hematopoietic cell transplantation in children was quantitatively tracked in the study by means of TCR repertoire profiling. Beyond this particular receptor, the publication reports: In some patients, high TCRbeta diversity at day 60 was attributed to recipient T cells and intrathymic progenitors that had survived conditioning. The apparently early recovery of alphabetaT-cell counts about two months after transplant reportedly depended on only several hundred rapidly expanded clones that came from non-depleted graft cells. Over the following months the frequencies of hyperexpanded clones went down, and after one year T-cell counts and TCRbeta diversity were mostly credited to newly produced T cells.

Library preparation employed PCR. Sequencing was performed on an Illumina HiSeq 2500. To normalize quantification of the TCRbeta repertoire, the TCR libraries were built with molecular barcoding that relied on unique molecular identifiers. Through fastp at Q25 and MiXCR, TCRdb rebuilt clones from the public reads, retaining in-frame beta chains. Merged by CDR3 protein, the rows form single entries marked with the most common genes and DNA. This sample holds hundreds of thousands of distinct CDR3 sequences; roughly 14% were observed only once. The ten largest clones add up to about 0.79% of the sample. CDR1 is given as SGHRS and CDR2 as YFSETQ, both from the germline V gene. Between the V and J ends, shortened by 4 bases and 2 bases respectively, the junction contains 12 bases. The CDR3 spans 15 residues, from the cysteine through the phenylalanine. Only the CDR3 DNA stays, 45 bases, in frame from base 1.

The V and J genes are TRBV5-1 and TRBJ2-2; the D match is possibly TRBD1 or TRBD2, with 5 bases aligned in each. This TCR derives from a girl aged 2 to 10 with congenital amegakaryocytic thrombocytopenia, due to receive a stem cell transplant. The material sequenced was PBMCs, taken before TCRalphabeta/CD19-depleted stem cell transplant. The DNA sequence reads TGCGCCAGCAGCCCTTGGGACCCAAACACCGGGGAGCTGTTTTTT. This sequence encodes CASSPWDPNTGELFF.